This TCR beta chain is from a study of radiation and T cells in renal cell carcinoma. Details on this clone: The antigen is unknown.

Method: immunoSEQ multiplex PCR; TCRdb's copy keeps in-frame clones and lacks some. The repertoire holds about 22,000 clones, 80% seen once, with 35% to 45% in the top ten. Study-wide results and caveats: In blood, top tumor clones expanded by 2 weeks, shrinking by 4.

CDR1 and CDR2 from the germline V gene are SNHLY and FYNNEI. After removal of 5 bases from V and 1 base from J, the junction contained 1 base not matched to a gene. The length of the CDR3 is 14 residues. The time point is: baseline pretreatment blood. Treatment indicated: 15 Gy SBRT to primary tumor, nephrectomy 4 weeks later. Radiation-treated patients gave blood at baseline, week 2 and week 4. The patient's renal cell carcinoma had clear cell pathology. The starting material was blood, obtained from a patient whose treatment included radiotherapy and nephrectomy. This sequence joins TRBV2 and TRBJ2-3, with 9 bases identical to TRBD1. This receptor was identified in a man aged 55 to 69 with renal cell carcinoma. In nucleotides, the CDR3 is TGTGCCAGCAGTAACAGGGGGCGCACAGATACGCAGTATTTT. This encodes CASSNRGRTDTQYF.